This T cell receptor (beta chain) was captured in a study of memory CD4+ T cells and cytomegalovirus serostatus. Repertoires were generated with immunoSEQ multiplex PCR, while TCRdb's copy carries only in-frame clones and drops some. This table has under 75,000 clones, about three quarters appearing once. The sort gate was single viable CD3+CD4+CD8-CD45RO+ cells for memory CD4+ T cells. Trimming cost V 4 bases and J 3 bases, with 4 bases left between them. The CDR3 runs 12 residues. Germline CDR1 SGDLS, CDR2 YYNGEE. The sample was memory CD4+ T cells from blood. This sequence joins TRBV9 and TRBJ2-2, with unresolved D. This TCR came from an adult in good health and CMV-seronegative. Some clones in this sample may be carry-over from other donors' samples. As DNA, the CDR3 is TGTGCCAGCAGCCCTCACACCGGGGAGCTGTTTTTT. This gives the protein CASSPHTGELFF.